Reported below is one T cell receptor beta chain. Peripheral blood and lesional scalp punch biopsies came from alopecia areata patients. These data are taken from a study of CD8+ T cells in alopecia areata. cDNA serving as the sequencing template came from extracted, reverse transcribed RNA. Sequenced by immunoSEQ multiplex PCR; TCRdb stores in-frame clones only, minus some. The sample has 12,000 or so clones, over 55% seen once. Trimming cost V 2 bases and J 8 bases, with 10 bases left between them. CDR3 length equals 14 residues. Germline V lookup: CDR1 SEHNR, CDR2 FQNEAQ (reference sequence). The source of this sequence is a human donor with alopecia areata. The chain recombines TRBV7-9 with TRBJ1-6, with D tentatively TRBD1 (6 bases). Sequencing input: skin. The CDR3 here is CASSLQGIDSPLHF. CDR3 bases: TGTGCCAGCAGCTTACAGGGGATTGATTCACCCCTCCACTTT.